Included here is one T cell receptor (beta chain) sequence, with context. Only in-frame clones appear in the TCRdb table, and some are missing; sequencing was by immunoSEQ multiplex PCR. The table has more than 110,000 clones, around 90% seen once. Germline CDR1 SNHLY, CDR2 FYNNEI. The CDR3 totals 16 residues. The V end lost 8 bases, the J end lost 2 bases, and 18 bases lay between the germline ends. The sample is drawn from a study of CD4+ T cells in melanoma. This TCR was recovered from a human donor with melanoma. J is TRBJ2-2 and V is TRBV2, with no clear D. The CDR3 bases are TGTGCCAGCTACGGCGTACAGATCGGCAACACCGGGGAGCTGTTTTTT. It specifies CASYGVQIGNTGELFF.